This T cell receptor beta chain originates from a study of sequential checkpoint blockade in melanoma. Study as a whole: Arm A got nivolumab then ipilimumab; arm B the reverse, 1:1. After both sequences, patients received maintenance nivolumab.

V lost 5 bases, J lost 4 bases, and 9 bases lay in between. Germline V gives CDR1 LGHNA, CDR2 YNFKEQ. The CDR3 runs 12 residues. Profiling relied on immunoSEQ multiplex PCR, and the TCRdb table lists in-frame clones only, not all of them. Here the sample spans tens of thousands of clones, roughly 70% being singletons. This clone was counted at least ten times. Sample treatment: randomized to nivolumab then ipilimumab (arm A) or the reverse (arm B). None of the patients previously received DNA-damaging chemotherapy. PBMC sorting kept live CD3+CD8+ cells without CD19 or CD56. The V and J genes are TRBV4-2 and TRBJ2-7; D is undetermined. This TCR came from a human donor with melanoma. The input for sequencing was CD8+ T cells sorted from blood (inferred from file names), taken from a patient given nivolumab and ipilimumab in sequence. CDR3 loop: CASSLVSYEQYF. The CDR3 nucleotides are TGTGCCAGCAGCTTAGTAAGTTACGAGCAGTACTTC.